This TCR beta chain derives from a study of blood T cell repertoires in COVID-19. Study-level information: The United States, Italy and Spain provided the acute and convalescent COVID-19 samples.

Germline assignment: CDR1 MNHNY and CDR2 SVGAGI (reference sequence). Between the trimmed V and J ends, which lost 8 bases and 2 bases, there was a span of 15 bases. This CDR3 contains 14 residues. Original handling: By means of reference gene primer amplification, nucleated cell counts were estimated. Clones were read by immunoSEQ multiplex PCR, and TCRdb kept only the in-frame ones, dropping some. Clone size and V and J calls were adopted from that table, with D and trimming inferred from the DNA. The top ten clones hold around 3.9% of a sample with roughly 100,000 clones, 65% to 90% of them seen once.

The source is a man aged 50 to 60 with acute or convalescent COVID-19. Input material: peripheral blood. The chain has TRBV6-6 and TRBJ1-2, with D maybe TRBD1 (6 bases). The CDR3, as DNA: TGTGCCAGCTCAAACCATCAGGGGAACTATGGCTACACCTTC. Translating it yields CASSNHQGNYGYTF.